Listed below are T cell receptor beta chains from one sample, sequenced in a study of blood T cell repertoires in COVID-19. Only in-frame clones appear in the TCRdb table, and some are missing; sequencing was by immunoSEQ multiplex PCR. The data contain hundreds of thousands of clones, around 87% of them seen just once; the ten biggest clones take up about 1.6%. The specimen was peripheral blood. These TCRs come from a woman aged 40 to 50 who had recovered from COVID-19. The CDR3 runs from the conserved cysteine through the conserved F or W. The D gene is left open where the match is weak. Where a row states a size, it is once, few, many or the class of an expanded clone; other rows omit it.

d_gene	v_gene	abundance	j_gene	CDR3aa	CDR3nt
.	TRBV4-3	.	TRBJ1-1	CASSQDRSLRAAAEAFF	TGCGCCAGCAGCCAAGATCGTAGTTTGAGGGCGGCCGCTGAAGCTTTCTTT
.	TRBV19	once	TRBJ2-3	CASSIRGTDTQYF	TGTGCCAGTAGTATTCGAGGCACAGATACGCAGTATTTT
.	TRBV27	.	TRBJ1-2	CASSRLGGAHGYTF	TGTGCCAGCAGCCGCCTTGGGGGGGCGCATGGCTACACCTTC
TRBD1	TRBV7-2	.	TRBJ1-2	CASSLGQGALSGYTF	TGTGCCAGCAGCTTAGGGCAGGGGGCGCTTAGTGGCTACACCTTC
TRBD1	TRBV6-5	.	TRBJ2-7	CASSYSPGGWYEQYF	TGTGCCAGCAGTTACTCCCCAGGGGGCTGGTACGAGCAGTACTTC
TRBD1	TRBV6-1	.	TRBJ1-1	CASSDHRGSTEAFF	TGTGCCAGCAGTGACCACAGGGGATCTACTGAAGCTTTCTTT
.	TRBV7-9	few	TRBJ1-1	CASRSQSRAEAFF	TGTGCCAGCAGATCCCAATCTCGCGCTGAAGCTTTCTTT
TRBD1	TRBV18	.	TRBJ1-6	CASSTNTGGNSPLHF	TGTGCCAGCTCAACGAACACAGGGGGCAATTCACCCCTCCACTTT
.	TRBV5-1	.	TRBJ1-2	CASSLGFADSYGYTF	TGCGCCAGCAGCTTGGGTTTCGCGGACAGCTATGGCTACACCTTC
.	TRBV5-5	.	TRBJ1-2	CASSRANYGYTF	TGTGCCAGCAGCCGGGCTAACTATGGCTACACCTTC
TRBD2	TRBV7-8	.	TRBJ2-7	CASSFRTSGHYEQYF	TGTGCCAGCAGCTTTCGGACTAGCGGGCACTACGAGCAGTACTTC
TRBD1	TRBV6-5	.	TRBJ2-5	CASSLTGEMETQYF	TGTGCCAGCAGTTTGACAGGGGAGATGGAGACCCAGTACTTC
.	TRBV7-2	.	TRBJ1-4	CASSPGWGQGGSLIGKLFF	TGTGCCAGCAGCCCCGGGTGGGGGCAGGGAGGGTCCTTAATAGGAAAACTGTTTTTT
TRBD1	TRBV28	.	TRBJ1-2	CASFRTGGDGYTF	TGTGCCAGCTTTAGGACAGGGGGCGATGGCTACACCTTC
.	TRBV19	.	TRBJ2-1	CASSFAGDGEQFF	TGTGCCAGTAGTTTCGCAGGGGATGGCGAGCAGTTCTTC
.	TRBV2	.	TRBJ1-2	CASSGPGGYTF	TGTGCCAGCAGTGGGCCGGGTGGCTACACCTTC
.	TRBV5-5	.	TRBJ1-1	CASSPRLYTEAFF	TGTGCCAGCAGCCCGAGACTCTACACTGAAGCTTTCTTT
TRBD2	TRBV6-1	.	TRBJ2-1	CASSGLRTSGVNEQFF	TGTGCCAGCAGTGGTCTTAGGACTAGCGGGGTCAATGAGCAGTTCTTC
.	TRBV28	.	TRBJ1-1	CASPRGGADNTEAFF	TGTGCCAGCCCAAGAGGGGGGGCAGATAACACTGAAGCTTTCTTT
.	TRBV5-1	.	TRBJ1-2	CASSLSQGDDGYTF	TGCGCCAGCAGCTTGAGTCAGGGCGACGATGGCTACACCTTC
TRBD2	TRBV2	.	TRBJ2-5	CASSDPREGEGETQYF	TGTGCCAGCAGTGACCCTCGGGAGGGCGAAGGGGAGACCCAGTACTTC
.	TRBV9	.	TRBJ2-1	CASRGAHHNEQFF	TGTGCCAGCAGGGGGGCCCACCACAATGAGCAGTTCTTC
.	TRBV18	.	TRBJ1-5	CASSPPQQPQHF	TGTGCCAGCTCACCACCACAGCAGCCCCAGCATTTT
TRBD2	TRBV6-5	.	TRBJ2-3	CASSPEAGARDTQYF	TGTGCCAGCAGTCCTGAAGCGGGGGCAAGGGATACGCAGTATTTT
TRBD2	TRBV9	.	TRBJ2-5	CASSAQTSGEETQYF	TGTGCCAGCAGCGCCCAGACTAGCGGGGAAGAGACCCAGTACTTC
.	TRBV9	.	TRBJ1-1	CASSAARGATEAFF	TGTGCCAGCAGCGCCGCCCGGGGGGCCACTGAAGCTTTCTTT
TRBD2	TRBV19	.	TRBJ2-5	CASSKLAYETQYF	TGTGCCAGTAGTAAACTAGCGTACGAGACCCAGTACTTC
TRBD1	TRBV11-2	.	TRBJ1-2	CASSSTGALYGYTF	TGTGCCAGCAGCTCGACAGGGGCTCTGTATGGCTACACCTTC
.	TRBV4-1	.	TRBJ1-3	CASSSPPSGNTIYF	TGCGCCAGCAGCTCTCCCCCCTCTGGAAACACCATATATTTT
.	TRBV5-5	.	TRBJ1-4	CASSRTNRLTNEKLFF	TGTGCCAGCAGTCGCACTAACAGGTTAACTAATGAAAAACTGTTTTTT
.	TRBV19	.	TRBJ1-2	CASSLTTGGAYGYTF	TGTGCCAGTAGCCTCACCACTGGGGGGGCCTATGGCTACACCTTC
.	TRBV19	once	TRBJ1-6	CASSIRSGGSPLHF	TGTGCCAGTAGTATTAGGTCGGGGGGTTCACCCCTCCACTTT
.	TRBV11-2	.	TRBJ2-7	CASSLAGGASEQYF	TGTGCCAGCAGCTTAGCCGGGGGTGCCTCCGAGCAGTACTTC
.	TRBV19	.	TRBJ1-1	CASSMIRFGAFF	TGTGCCAGTAGTATGATTCGATTCGGAGCTTTCTTT
.	TRBV20-1	.	TRBJ1-1	CSASLPSNTEAFF	TGCAGTGCTAGTTTACCCAGTAACACTGAAGCTTTCTTT
.	TRBV5-1	.	TRBJ2-7	CASSLTTGWEQYF	TGCGCCAGCAGCTTGACTACTGGTTGGGAGCAGTACTTC
.	TRBV9	.	TRBJ1-2	CASSVGLSGAARTYGYTF	TGTGCCAGCAGCGTCGGACTAAGCGGGGCAGCCAGAACCTATGGCTACACCTTC
.	TRBV25-1	.	TRBJ1-4	CASSEGGATNEKLFF	TGTGCCAGCAGTGAAGGGGGGGCAACTAATGAAAAACTGTTTTTT
TRBD2	TRBV6-5	.	TRBJ2-1	CASRDGGGGNEQFF	TGTGCCAGCAGGGACGGCGGGGGGGGAAATGAGCAGTTCTTC
TRBD1	TRBV9	.	TRBJ1-4	CASSVGDRGEKLFF	TGTGCCAGCAGCGTAGGGGACAGGGGGGAAAAACTGTTTTTT